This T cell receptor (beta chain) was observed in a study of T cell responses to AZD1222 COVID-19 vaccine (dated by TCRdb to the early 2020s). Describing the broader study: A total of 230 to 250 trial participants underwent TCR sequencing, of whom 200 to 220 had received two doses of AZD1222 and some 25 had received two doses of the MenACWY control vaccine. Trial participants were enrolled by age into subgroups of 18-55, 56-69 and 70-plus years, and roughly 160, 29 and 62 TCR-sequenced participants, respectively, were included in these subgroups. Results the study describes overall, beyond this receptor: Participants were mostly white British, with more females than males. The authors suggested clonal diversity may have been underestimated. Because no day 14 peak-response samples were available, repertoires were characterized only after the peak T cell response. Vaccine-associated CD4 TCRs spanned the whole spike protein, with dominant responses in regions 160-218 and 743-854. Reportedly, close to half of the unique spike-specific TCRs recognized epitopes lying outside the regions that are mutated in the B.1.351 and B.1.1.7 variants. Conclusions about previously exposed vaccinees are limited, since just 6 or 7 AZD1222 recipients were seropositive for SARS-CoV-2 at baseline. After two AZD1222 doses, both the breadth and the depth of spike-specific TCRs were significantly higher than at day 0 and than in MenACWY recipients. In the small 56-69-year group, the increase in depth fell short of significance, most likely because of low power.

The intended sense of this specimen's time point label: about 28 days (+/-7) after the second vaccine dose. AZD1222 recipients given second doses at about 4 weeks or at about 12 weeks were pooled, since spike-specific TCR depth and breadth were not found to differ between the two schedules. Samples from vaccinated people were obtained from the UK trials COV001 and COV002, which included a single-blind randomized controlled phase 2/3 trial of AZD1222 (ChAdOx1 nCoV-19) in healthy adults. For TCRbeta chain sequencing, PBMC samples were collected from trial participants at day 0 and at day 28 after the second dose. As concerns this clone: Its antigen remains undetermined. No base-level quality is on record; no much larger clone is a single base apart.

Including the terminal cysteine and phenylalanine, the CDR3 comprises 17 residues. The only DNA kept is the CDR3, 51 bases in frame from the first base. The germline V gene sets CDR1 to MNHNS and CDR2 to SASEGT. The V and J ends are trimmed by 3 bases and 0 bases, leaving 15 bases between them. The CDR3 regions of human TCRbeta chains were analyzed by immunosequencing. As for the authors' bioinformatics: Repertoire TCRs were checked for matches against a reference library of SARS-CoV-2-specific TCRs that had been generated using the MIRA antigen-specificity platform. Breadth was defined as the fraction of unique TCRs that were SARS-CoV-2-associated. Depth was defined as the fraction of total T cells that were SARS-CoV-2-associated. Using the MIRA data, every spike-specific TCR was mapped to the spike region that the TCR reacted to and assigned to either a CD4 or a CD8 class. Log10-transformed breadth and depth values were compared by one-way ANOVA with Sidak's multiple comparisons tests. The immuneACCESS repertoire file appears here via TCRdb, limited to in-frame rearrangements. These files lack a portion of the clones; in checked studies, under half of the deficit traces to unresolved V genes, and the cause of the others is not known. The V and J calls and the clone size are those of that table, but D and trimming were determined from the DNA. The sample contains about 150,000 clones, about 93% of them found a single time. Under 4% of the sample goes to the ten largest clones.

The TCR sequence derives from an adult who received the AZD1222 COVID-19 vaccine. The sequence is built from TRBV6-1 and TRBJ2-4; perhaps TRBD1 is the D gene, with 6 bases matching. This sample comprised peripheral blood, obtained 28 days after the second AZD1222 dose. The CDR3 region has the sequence CASSDLQGRLAKNIQYF. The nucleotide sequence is TGTGCCAGCAGTGACCTACAGGGTCGACTAGCCAAAAACATTCAGTACTTC.